This record looks at one T cell receptor beta chain sequence and its context. Cohort placement rested on clinical history that participants reported themselves. Data came from immunoSEQ multiplex PCR; TCRdb stores just in-frame clones and leaves some out. The sample holds 310,000 or so clones, approximately 90% seen once. The germline gives CDR1 GTSNPN, CDR2 SVGIG (reference sequence). This CDR3 has 14 residues. The ends lost 4 bases at V and 0 bases at J; junction bases unmatched: 4. The data derive from a study of blood T cell repertoires in COVID-19. At the level of the study: PBMCs, B-cell-depleted T cells, or T cells were the source of the cDNA or gDNA that made up the material.

The clonotype originates from a woman under 30 who had recovered from COVID-19. The chain joins TRBV30 to TRBJ1-1, with 8 bases aligning to TRBD1. The sequenced material came from PBMCs or T cells enriched from blood (not recorded which). In DNA, the CDR3 is TGTGCCTGGACCCGGACAGGGATGAACACTGAAGCTTTCTTT. Protein sequence: CAWTRTGMNTEAFF.